The entry that follows covers one T cell receptor (beta chain) sequence. Its specificity is not known. These data originate in a study of identical twins' blood T cells. Findings and caveats of the study: Twin repertoire similarity may partly reflect shared environment.

V lost 2 bases, J lost 1 base, and 8 bases lay in between. The germline gives CDR1 SEHNR, CDR2 FQNEAQ (reference sequence). The CDR3 totals 14 residues. MiXCR was run by TCRdb on the 5' RACE reads, yielding one entry per CDR3 protein. The table lists 300,000 to 450,000 distinct CDR3 sequences, about 28% of them singletons. V gene TRBV7-9 combines with J gene TRBJ1-1; D is unresolved. The sample consisted of PBMCs. The TCR comes from a woman between 18 and 55 years old in good health. Written as DNA, the CDR3 is TGTGCCAGCAGCTTAATGGCAGAGAACACTGAAGCTTTCTTT. Amino acid sequence: CASSLMAENTEAFF.